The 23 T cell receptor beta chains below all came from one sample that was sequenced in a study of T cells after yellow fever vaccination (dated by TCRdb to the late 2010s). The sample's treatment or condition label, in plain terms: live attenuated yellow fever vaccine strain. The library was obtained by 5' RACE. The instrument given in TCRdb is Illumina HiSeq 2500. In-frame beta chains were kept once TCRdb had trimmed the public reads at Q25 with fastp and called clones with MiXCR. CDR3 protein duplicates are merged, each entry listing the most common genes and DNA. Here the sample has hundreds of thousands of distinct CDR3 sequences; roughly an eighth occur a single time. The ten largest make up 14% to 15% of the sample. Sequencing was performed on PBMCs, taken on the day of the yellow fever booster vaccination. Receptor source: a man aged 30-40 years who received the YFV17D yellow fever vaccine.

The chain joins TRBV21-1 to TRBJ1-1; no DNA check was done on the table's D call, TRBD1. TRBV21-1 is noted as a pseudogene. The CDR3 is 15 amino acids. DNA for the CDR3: TGTGCCAGCAGCAAAGGGCAGACAGGGAACACTGAAGCTTTCTTT. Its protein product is CASSKGQTGNTEAFF.

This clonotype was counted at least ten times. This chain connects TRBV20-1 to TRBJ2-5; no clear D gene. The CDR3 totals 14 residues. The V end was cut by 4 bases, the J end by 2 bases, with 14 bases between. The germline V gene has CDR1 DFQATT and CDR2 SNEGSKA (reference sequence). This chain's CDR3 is CSATDDSPQETQYF. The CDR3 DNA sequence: TGCAGTGCTACCGATGATTCCCCACAAGAGACCCAGTACTTC.

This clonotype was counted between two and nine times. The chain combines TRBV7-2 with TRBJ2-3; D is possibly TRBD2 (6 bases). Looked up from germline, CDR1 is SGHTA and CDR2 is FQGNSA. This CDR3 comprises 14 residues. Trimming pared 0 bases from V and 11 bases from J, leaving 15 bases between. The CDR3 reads CASSLAGGGVGQYF. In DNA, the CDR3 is TGTGCCAGCAGCTTAGCGGGAGGCGGGGTGGGGCAGTATTTT.

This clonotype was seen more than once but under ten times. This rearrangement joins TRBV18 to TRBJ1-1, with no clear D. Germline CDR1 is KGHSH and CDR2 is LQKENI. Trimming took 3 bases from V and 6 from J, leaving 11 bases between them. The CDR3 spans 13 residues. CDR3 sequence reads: CASSPYLRAEAFF. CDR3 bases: TGTGCCAGCTCACCTTATCTAAGGGCTGAAGCTTTCTTT.

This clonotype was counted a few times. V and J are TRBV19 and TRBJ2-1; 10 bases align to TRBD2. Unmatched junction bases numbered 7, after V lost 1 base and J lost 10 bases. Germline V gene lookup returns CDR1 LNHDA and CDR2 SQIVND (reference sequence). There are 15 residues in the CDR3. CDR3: CASSIGAGGPKEQFF. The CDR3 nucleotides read TGTGCCAGTAGTATAGGAGCGGGAGGGCCAAAGGAGCAGTTCTTC.

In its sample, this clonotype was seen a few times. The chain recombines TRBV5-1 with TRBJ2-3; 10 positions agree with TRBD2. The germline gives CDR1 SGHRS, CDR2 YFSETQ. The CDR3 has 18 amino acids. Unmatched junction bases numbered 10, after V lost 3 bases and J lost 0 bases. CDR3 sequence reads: CASSSRLAGIPSTDTQYF. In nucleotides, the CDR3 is TGCGCCAGCAGCTCGCGACTAGCGGGTATTCCTAGCACAGATACGCAGTATTTT.

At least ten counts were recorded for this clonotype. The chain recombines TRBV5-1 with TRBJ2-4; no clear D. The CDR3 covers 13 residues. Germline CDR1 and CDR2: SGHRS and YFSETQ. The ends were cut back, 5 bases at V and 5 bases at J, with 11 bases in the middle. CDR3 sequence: CASSEGIENIQYF. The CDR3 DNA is TGCGCCAGCAGTGAAGGGATAGAAAACATTCAGTACTTC.

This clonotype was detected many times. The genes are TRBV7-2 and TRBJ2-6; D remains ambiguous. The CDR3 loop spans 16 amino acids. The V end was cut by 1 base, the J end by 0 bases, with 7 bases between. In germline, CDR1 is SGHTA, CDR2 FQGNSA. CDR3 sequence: CASSLGGSSGANVLTF. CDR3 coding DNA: TGTGCCAGCAGCTTAGGAGGTAGCTCTGGGGCCAACGTCCTGACTTTC.

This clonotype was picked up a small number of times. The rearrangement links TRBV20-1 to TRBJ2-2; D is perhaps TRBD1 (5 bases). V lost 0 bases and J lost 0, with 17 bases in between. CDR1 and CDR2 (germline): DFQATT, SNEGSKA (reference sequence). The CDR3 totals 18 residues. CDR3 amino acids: CSARDHRRGTSNTGELFF. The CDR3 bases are TGCAGTGCTAGAGATCACAGGCGCGGAACCTCGAACACCGGGGAGCTGTTTTTT.

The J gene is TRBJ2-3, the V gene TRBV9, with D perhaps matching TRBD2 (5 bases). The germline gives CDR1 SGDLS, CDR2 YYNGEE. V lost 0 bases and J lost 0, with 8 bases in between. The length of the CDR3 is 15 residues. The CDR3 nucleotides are TGTGCCAGCAGCGTAGGTCGGGGAAGCACAGATACGCAGTATTTT. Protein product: CASSVGRGSTDTQYF.

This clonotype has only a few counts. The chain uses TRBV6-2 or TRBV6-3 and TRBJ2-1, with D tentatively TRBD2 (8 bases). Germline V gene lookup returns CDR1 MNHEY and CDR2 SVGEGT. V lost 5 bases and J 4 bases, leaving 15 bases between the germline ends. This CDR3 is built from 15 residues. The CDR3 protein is CASSIAGTAYNEQFF. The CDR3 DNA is TGTGCCAGCAGTATAGCGGGGACAGCTTACAATGAGCAGTTCTTC.

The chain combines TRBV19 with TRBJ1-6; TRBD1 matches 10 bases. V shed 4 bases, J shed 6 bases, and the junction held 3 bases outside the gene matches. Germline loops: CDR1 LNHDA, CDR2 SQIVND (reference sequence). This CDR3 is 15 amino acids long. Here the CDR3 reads CASSSRTGGNSPLHF. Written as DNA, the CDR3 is TGTGCCAGTAGTAGCCGGACAGGGGGTAATTCACCCCTCCACTTT.

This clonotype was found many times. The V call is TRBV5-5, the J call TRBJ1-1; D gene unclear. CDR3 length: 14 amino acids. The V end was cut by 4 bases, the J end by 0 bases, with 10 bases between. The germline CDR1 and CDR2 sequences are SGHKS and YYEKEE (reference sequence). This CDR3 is CASSLAVMNTEAFF. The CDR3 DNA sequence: TGTGCCAGCAGCCTAGCCGTGATGAACACTGAAGCTTTCTTT.

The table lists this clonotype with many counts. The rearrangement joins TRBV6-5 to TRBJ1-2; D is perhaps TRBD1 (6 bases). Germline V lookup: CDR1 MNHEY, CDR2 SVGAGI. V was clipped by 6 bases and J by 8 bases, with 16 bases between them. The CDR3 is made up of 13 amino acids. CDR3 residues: CASSGQSYGGYTF. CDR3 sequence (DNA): TGTGCCAGCAGCGGACAGTCCTATGGAGGCTACACCTTC.

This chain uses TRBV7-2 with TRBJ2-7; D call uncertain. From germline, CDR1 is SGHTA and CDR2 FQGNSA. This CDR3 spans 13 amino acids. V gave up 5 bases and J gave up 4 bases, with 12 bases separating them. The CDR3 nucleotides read TGTGCCAGCAGCGTTAGTAGGAATTACGAGCAGTACTTC. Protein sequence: CASSVSRNYEQYF.

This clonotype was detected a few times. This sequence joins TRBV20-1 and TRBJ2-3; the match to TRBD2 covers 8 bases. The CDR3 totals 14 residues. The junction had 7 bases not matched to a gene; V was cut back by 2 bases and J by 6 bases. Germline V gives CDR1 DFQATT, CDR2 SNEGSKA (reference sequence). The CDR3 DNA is TGCAGTGCTAGACTAGCGGGTTTAACCGATACGCAGTATTTT. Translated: CSARLAGLTDTQYF.

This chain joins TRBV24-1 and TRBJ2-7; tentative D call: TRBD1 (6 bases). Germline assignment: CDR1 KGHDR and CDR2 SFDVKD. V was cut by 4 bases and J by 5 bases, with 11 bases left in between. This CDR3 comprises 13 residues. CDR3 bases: TGTGCCACCAGTGAACAGGGACGCCACGAGCAGTACTTC. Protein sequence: CATSEQGRHEQYF.

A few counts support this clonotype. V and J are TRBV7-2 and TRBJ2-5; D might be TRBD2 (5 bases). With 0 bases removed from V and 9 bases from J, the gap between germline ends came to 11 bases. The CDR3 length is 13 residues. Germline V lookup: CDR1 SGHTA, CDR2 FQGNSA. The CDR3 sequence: CASSLAPQDSQYF. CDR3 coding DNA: TGTGCCAGCAGCTTAGCTCCTCAGGACTCCCAGTACTTC.

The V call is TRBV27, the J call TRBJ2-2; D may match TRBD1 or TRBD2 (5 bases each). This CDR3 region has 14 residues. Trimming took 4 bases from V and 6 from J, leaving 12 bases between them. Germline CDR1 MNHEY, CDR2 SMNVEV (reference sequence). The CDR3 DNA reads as TGTGCCAGCAGTTCGGGACCCCAGGCCGGGGAGCTGTTTTTT. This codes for CASSSGPQAGELFF.

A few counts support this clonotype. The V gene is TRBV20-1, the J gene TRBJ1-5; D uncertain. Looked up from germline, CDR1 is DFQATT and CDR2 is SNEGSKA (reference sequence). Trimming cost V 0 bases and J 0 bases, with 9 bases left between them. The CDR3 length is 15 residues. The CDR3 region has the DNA TGCAGTGCTAGAGACGGGAGCCATAGCAATCAGCCCCAGCATTTT. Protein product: CSARDGSHSNQPQHF.

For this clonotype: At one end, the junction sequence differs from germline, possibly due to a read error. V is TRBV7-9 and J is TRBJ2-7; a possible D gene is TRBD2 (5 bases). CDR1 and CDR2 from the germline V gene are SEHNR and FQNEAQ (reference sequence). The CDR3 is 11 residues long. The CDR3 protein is CASSLGADEFF. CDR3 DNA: TGTGCCAGCAGCTTAGGAGCGGATGAATTCTTC.

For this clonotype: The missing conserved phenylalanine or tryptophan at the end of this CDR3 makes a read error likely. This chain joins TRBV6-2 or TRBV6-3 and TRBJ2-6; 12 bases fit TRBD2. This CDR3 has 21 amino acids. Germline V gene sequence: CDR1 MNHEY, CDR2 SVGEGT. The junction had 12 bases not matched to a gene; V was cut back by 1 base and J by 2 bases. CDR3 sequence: CASSYLGATSGSSTGANVLTI. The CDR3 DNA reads TGTGCCAGCAGTTACTTAGGGGCGACTAGCGGGAGCTCGACTGGGGCCAACGTCCTGACTATC.

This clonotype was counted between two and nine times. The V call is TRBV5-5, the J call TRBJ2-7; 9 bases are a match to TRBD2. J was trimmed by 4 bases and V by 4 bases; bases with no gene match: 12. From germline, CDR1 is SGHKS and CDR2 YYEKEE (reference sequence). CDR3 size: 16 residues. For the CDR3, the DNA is TGTGCCAGCAGCCCGCAGGTGTCTAGCGGGATATACGAGCAGTACTTC. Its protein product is CASSPQVSSGIYEQYF.